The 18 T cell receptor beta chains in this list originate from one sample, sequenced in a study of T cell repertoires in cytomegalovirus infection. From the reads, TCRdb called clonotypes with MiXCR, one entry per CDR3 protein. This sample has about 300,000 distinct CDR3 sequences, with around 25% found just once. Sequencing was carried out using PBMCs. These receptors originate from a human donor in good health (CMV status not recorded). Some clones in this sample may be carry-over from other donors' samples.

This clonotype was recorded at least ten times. CDR3 DNA: TGTGCCAGCAGCCACGGTGGGGCGATATACGAGCAGTACTTC. Its protein is CASSHGGAIYEQYF. This sequence joins TRBV7-2 and TRBJ2-7; the D gene is possibly TRBD1 (5 bases). This CDR3 region has 14 residues. The V end was cut by 5 bases, the J end by 4 bases, with 15 bases between. Germline V gene sequence: CDR1 SGHTA, CDR2 FQGNSA.

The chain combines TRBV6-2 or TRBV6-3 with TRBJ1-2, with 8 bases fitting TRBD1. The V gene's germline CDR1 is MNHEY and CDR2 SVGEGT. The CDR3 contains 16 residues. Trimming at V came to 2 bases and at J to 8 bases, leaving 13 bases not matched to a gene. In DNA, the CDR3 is TGTGCCAGCAGTTACAGCCGTGACAGGGGCCAGAGGGGCTACACCTTC. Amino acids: CASSYSRDRGQRGYTF.

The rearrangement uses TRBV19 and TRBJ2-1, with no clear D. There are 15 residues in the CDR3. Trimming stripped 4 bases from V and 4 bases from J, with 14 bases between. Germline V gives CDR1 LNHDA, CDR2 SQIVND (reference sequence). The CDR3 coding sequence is TGTGCCAGTAGTACTCCGGGCCCTGGGTACAATGAGCAGTTCTTC. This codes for CASSTPGPGYNEQFF.

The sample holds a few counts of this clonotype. The CDR3 region is CASSPSGGLAEQFF. CDR3 DNA: TGTGCCAGCAGCCCAAGCGGGGGGCTGGCCGAGCAGTTCTTC. The chain links TRBV12-3 or TRBV12-4 to TRBJ2-1; 9 bases line up with TRBD2. The CDR3 spans 14 residues. The V gene end was trimmed by 6 bases and the J gene end by 10 bases; junction bases not matched to a gene: 10.

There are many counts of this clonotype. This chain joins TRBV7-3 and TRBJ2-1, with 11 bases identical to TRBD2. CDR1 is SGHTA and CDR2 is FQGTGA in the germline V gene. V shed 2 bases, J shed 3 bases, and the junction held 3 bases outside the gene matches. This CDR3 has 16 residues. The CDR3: CASSLFGTSGYNEQFF. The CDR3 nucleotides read TGTGCCAGCAGCTTATTTGGGACTAGCGGCTACAATGAGCAGTTCTTC.

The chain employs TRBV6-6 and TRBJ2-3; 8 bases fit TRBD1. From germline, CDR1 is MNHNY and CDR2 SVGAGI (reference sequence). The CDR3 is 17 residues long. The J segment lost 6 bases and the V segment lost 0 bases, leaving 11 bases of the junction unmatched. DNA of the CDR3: TGTGCCAGCAGTTACTCCAAAACCGGGACAGGAATTGATACGCAGTATTTT. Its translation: CASSYSKTGTGIDTQYF.

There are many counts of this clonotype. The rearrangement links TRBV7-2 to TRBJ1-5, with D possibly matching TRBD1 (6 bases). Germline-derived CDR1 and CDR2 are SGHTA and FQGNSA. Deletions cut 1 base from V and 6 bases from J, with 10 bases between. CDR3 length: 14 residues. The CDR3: CASSLVEGGQPQHF. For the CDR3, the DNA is TGTGCCAGCAGCTTAGTAGAAGGGGGTCAGCCCCAGCATTTT. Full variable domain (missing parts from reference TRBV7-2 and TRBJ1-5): GAGVSQSPSNKVTEKGKDVELRCDPISGHTALYWYRQSLGQGLEFLIYFQGNSAPDKSGLPSDRFSAERTGGSVSTLTIQRTQQEDSAVYLCASSLVEGGQPQHFGDGTRLSIL.

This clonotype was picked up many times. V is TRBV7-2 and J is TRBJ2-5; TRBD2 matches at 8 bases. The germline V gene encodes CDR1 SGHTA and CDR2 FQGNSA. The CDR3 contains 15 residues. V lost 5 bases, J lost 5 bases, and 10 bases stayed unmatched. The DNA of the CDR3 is TGTGCCAGCAGCGCGACTAGCGCCACAAGGGAGACCCAGTACTTC. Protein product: CASSATSATRETQYF.

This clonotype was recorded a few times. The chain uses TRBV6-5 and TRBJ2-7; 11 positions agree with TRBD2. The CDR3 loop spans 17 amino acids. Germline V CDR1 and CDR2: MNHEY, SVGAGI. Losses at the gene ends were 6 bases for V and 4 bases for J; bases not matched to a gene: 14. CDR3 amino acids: CASRSPNSGGAQYEQYF. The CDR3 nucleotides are TGTGCCAGCAGGAGCCCAAATAGCGGGGGGGCCCAATACGAGCAGTACTTC.

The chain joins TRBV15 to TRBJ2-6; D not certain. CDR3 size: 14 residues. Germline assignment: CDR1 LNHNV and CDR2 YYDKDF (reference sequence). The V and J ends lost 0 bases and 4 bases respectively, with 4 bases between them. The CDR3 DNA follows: TGTGCCACCAGCAGAGAAGTCGGGGCCAACGTCCTGACTTTC. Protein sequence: CATSREVGANVLTF.

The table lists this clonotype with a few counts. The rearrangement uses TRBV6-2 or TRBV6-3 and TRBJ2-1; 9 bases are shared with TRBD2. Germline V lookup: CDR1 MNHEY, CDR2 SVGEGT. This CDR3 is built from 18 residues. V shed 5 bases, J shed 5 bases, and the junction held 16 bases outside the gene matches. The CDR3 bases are TGTGCCAGCAGTATAGATTCTGCGGGGGGGTCGCGCCACAATGAGCAGTTCTTC. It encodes CASSIDSAGGSRHNEQFF.

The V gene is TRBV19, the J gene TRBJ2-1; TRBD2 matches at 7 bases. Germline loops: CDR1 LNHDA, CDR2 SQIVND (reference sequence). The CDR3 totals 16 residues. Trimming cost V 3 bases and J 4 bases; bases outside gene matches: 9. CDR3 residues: CASSIISSGAYNEQFF. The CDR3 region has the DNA TGTGCCAGTAGTATTATTTCAAGCGGGGCTTACAATGAGCAGTTCTTC.

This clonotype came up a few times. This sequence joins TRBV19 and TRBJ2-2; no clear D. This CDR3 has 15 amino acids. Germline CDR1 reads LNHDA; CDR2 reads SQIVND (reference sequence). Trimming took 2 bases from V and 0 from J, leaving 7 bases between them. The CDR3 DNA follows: TGTGCCAGTAGTATAAAACCTACGAACACCGGGGAGCTGTTTTTT. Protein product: CASSIKPTNTGELFF.

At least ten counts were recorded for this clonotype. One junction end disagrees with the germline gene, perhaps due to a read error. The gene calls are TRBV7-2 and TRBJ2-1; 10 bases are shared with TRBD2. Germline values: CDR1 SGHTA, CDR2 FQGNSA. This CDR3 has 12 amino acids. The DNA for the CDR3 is TGTGCCAGCAGCCGCGACAATAGCGGGGGGCTCTTC. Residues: CASSRDNSGGLF.

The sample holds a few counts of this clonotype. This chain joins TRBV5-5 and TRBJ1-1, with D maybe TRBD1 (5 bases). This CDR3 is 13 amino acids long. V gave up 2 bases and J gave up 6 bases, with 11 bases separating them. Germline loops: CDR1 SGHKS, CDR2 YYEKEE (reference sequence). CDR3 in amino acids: CASSLGATPEAFF. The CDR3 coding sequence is TGTGCCAGCAGCTTAGGGGCCACCCCTGAAGCTTTCTTT.

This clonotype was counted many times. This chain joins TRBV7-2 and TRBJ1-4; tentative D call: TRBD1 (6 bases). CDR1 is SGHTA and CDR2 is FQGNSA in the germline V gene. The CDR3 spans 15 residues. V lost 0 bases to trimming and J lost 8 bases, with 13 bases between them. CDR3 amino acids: CASSLAGGAGEKLFF. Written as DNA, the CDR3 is TGTGCCAGCAGCTTAGCGGGGGGCGCGGGGGAAAAACTGTTTTTT.

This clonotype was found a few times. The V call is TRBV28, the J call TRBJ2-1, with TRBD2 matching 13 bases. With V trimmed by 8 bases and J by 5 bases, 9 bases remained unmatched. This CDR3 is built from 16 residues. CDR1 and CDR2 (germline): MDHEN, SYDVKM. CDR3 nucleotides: TGTGCCAGCGCCAGCTCCGGGACTAGCGGGGACAATGAGCAGTTCTTC. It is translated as CASASSGTSGDNEQFF. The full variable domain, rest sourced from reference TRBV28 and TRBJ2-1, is DVKVTQSSRYLVKRTGEKVFLECVQDMDHENMFWYRQDPGLGLRLIYFSYDVKMKEKGDIPEGYSVSREKKERFSLILESASTNQTSMYLCASASSGTSGDNEQFFGPGTRLTVL.

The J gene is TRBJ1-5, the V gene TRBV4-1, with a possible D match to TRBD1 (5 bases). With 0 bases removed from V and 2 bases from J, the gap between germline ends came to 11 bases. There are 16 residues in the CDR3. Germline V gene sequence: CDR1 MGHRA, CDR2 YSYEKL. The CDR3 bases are TGCGCCAGCAGCCAAGAAGGGGTGGCAGGCAATCAGCCCCAGCATTTT. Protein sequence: CASSQEGVAGNQPQHF.